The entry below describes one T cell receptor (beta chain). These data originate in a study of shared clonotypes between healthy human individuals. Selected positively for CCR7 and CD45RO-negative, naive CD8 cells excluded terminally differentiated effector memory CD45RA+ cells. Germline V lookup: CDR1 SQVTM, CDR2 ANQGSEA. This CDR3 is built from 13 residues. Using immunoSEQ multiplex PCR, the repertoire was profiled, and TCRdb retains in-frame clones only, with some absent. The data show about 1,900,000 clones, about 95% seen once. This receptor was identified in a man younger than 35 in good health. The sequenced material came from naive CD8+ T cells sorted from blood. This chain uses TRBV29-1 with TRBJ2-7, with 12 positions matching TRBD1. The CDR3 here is CRGPGQGAYEQYF. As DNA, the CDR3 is TGCAGAGGGCCGGGACAGGGGGCTTACGAGCAGTACTTC.